This T cell receptor (beta chain) was found in a study of cytomegalovirus exposure and HLA in healthy donors. CDR1 MNHNS and CDR2 SASEGT come from the germline V gene. The J segment lost 4 bases and the V segment lost 10 bases, leaving 7 bases of the junction unmatched. CDR3 length: 13 amino acids. The study drew the donors from its approximately 110-subject validation cohort, separate from the roughly 700-subject first cohort. Turning to this clone: Antigen unknown.

Broader study findings: Some public TCRs appeared in many individuals, while most sequences were rare. The tendency of first-cohort TCR clusters to co-occur in the approximately 110 validation repertoires was the finding of a later analysis.

Measured with immunoSEQ multiplex PCR; TCRdb has only the in-frame clones, and not every one. The sample has roughly 120,000 clones, more than 70% seen once. The sequencing input was PBMCs. The clonotype comes from a young man in good health and CMV-seronegative. V gene TRBV6-1 combines with J gene TRBJ2-3, with 8 positions matching TRBD1. The chain's CDR3 is CAIQPGGADTQYF. In nucleotides, the CDR3 is TGTGCCATCCAACCAGGGGGCGCAGATACGCAGTATTTT.